The clone carrying this TCR beta chain was found many times. Antigen: not known. This record comes from a study of T cells in Graves' hyperthyroidism and ophthalmopathy. The overall study: Before any treatment, at initial diagnosis, peripheral blood was collected. General observations from the study: Most thyroid clonotypes with frequency above 0.001 were detected in blood. Separating ophthalmopathy from stable hyperthyroidism was achieved by a 13 V-J model. Ophthalmopathy prediction by the model preceded onset by a median about 6 months.

Authors of the study amplified TCR beta CDR3 regions from RNA transcripts. First-round RT-PCR of the TCR CDR3 relied on the HTBI primer set. TCRdb called the multiplex PCR reads again in MiXCR, with one record for every CDR3 protein. This sample has 360,000 or so distinct CDR3 sequences, with roughly 20% found just once. This sequence originates from a woman aged 40 to 55 with Graves' ophthalmopathy. Sample: blood.

CDR3 in DNA: TGTGCCAGCAGTAGAAGACAGGGAGTTAGTTCCGGGGAGCTGTTTTTT. Protein sequence: CASSRRQGVSSGELFF. The chain has TRBV6-1 and TRBJ2-2; 7 bases are shared with TRBD1. V lost 5 bases, J lost 6 bases, and 12 bases stayed unmatched. The CDR3 runs 16 residues. Germline V gives CDR1 MNHNS, CDR2 SASEGT.